What follows is one T cell receptor (beta chain) and its context. The CDR3 runs 18 residues. Germline V gives CDR1 MDHEN, CDR2 SYDVKM. V lost 3 bases to trimming and J lost 5 bases; unmatched junction nucleotides: 16. Authors' processing steps: Nucleated cell counts were estimated from reference gene primer amplification. The assay was immunoSEQ multiplex PCR, and TCRdb's table has in-frame clones only and misses some. V and J calls and clone size are those listed in that table; D and trimming were worked out from the DNA. The data hold 200,000 to 250,000 clones, with over 70% observed a single time. This record belongs to a study of blood T cell repertoires in COVID-19. About the research overall: Sites across the United States, Italy and Spain contributed samples from acute and convalescent COVID-19. In each case, the material was cDNA or gDNA derived from T cells, B-cell-depleted T cells, or PBMCs.

The sequencing input was peripheral blood. The TCR originated in a man aged 50 or older with active or convalescent COVID-19. The rearrangement uses TRBV28 and TRBJ1-1, with 9 positions matching TRBD1. CDR3 region: CASSFGQGSISEKTEAFF. The CDR3 nucleotides are TGTGCCAGCAGTTTCGGACAGGGGTCCATCTCGGAGAAAACTGAAGCTTTCTTT. Full variable domain (missing parts from reference TRBV28 and TRBJ1-1): DVKVTQSSRYLVKRTGEKVFLECVQDMDHENMFWYRQDPGLGLRLIYFSYDVKMKEKGDIPEGYSVSREKKERFSLILESASTNQTSMYLCASSFGQGSISEKTEAFFGQGTRLTVV.